This record concerns one TCR beta chain sequence. This entry is derived from a study of blood T cell repertoires in COVID-19. Study-wide context: Collection of acute and convalescent COVID-19 samples took place in the United States, Italy and Spain.

The ends lost 3 bases at V and 7 bases at J; junction bases unmatched: 11. The germline V gene has CDR1 SEHNR and CDR2 FQNEAQ (reference sequence). CDR3 length equals 16 residues. In the source study's methods: Cell counts per sample came from amplifying reference gene primers. Assay: immunoSEQ multiplex PCR; the TCRdb copy retains only in-frame clones and omits some. The V and J calls and the clone size are those of that table, but D and trimming were determined from the DNA. The sample yields about 97,000 clones, about 78% seen once. The source is a man aged 55 to 70 with active or convalescent COVID-19. J is TRBJ1-2 and V is TRBV7-9; TRBD1 agrees at 10 bases. The sample taken for sequencing was peripheral blood. In DNA form, the CDR3 reads TGTGCCAGCAGCTTCCGGGACAGGGGTACAATAAGTGGCTACACCTTC. It encodes CASSFRDRGTISGYTF.